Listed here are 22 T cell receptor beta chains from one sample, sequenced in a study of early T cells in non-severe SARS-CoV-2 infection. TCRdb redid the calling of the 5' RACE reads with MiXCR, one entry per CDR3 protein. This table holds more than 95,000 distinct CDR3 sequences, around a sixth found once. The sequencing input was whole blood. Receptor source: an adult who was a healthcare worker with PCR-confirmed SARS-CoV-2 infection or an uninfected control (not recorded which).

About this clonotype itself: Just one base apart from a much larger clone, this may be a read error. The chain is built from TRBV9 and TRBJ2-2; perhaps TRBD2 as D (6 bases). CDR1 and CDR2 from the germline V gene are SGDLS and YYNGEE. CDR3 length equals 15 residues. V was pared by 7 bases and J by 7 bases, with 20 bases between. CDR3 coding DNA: TGTGCCAGCGGCCCGACTGGGGGGATGGGCGGGGAGCTGTTTTTT. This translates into CASGPTGGMGGELFF. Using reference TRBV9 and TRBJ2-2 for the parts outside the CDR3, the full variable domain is DSGVTQTPKHLITATGQRVTLRCSPRSGDLSVYWYQQSLDQGLQFLIQYYNGEERAKGNILERFSAQQFPDLHSELNLSSLELGDSALYFCASGPTGGMGGELFFGEGSRLTVL.

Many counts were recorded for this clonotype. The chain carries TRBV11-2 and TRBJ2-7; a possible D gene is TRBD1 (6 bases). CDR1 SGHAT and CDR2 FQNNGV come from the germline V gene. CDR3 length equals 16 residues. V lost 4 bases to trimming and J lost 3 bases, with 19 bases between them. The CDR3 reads CASSSDNEGHNYEQYF. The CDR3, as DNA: TGTGCCAGCAGCTCAGACAACGAGGGACACAACTACGAGCAGTACTTC.

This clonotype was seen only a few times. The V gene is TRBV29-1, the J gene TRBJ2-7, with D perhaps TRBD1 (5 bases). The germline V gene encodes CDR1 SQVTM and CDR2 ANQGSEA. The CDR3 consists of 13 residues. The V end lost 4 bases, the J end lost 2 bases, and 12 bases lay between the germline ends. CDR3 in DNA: TGCAGCGTTGGGAAGGGGCTTACCTACGAGCAGTACTTC. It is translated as CSVGKGLTYEQYF.

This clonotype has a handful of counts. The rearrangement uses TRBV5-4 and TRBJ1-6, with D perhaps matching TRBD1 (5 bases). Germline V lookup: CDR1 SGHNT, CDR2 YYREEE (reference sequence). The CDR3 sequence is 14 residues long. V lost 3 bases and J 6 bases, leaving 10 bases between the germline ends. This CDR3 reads CASSYRDGNSPLHF. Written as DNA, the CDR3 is TGTGCCAGCAGCTACCGGGACGGTAATTCACCCCTCCACTTT.

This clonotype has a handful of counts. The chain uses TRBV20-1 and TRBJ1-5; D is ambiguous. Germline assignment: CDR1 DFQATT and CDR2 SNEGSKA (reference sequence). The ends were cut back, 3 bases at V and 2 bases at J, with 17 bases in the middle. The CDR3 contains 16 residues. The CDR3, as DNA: TGCAGTGCTAGGACGGAAATTGGAGGTGGCAATCAGCCCCAGCATTTT. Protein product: CSARTEIGGGNQPQHF.

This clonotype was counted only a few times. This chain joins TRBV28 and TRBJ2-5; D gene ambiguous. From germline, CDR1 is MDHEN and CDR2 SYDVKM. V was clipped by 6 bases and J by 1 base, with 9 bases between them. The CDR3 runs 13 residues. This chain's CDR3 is CASRRVFQETQYF. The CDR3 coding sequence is TGTGCCAGCAGGAGAGTATTCCAAGAGACCCAGTACTTC.

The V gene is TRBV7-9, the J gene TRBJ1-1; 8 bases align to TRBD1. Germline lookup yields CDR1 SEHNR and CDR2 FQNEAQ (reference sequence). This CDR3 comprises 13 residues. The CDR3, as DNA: TGTGCAGCAGGGGGCGGGTTGAACACTGAAGCTTTCTTT. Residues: CAAGGGLNTEAFF.

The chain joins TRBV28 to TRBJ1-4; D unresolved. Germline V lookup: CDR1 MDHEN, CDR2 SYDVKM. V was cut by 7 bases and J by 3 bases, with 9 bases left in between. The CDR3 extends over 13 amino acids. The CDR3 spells CASNPSSNEKLFF. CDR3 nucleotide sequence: TGTGCCAGCAATCCGTCCTCTAATGAAAAACTGTTTTTT. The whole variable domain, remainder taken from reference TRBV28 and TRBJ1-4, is DVKVTQSSRYLVKRTGEKVFLECVQDMDHENMFWYRQDPGLGLRLIYFSYDVKMKEKGDIPEGYSVSREKKERFSLILESASTNQTSMYLCASNPSSNEKLFFGSGTQLSVL.

The CDR3 here is CASSLLVTTDTQYF. The CDR3 DNA reads as TGTGCCAGCAGCTTACTAGTAACCACAGATACGCAGTATTTT. The chain carries TRBV11-2 and TRBJ2-3; D is ambiguous. The CDR3 sequence is 14 residues long. With 2 bases removed from V and 2 bases from J, the gap between germline ends came to 8 bases. CDR1 is SGHAT, CDR2 FQNNGV, per germline.

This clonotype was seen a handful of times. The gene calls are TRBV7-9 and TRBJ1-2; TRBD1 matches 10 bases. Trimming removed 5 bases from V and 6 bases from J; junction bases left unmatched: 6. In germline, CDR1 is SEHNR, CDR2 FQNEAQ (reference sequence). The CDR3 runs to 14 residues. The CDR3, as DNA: TGTGCCAGCAGCCGTCCCGGGACAGGGGATGGCTACACCTTC. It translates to CASSRPGTGDGYTF.

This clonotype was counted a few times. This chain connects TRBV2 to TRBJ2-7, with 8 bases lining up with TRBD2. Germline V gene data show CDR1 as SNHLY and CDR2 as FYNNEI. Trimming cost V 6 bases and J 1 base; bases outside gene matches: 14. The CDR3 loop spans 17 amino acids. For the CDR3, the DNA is TGTGCCAGCAGACCCGGGGGGGGAGCGGGAGTATCCTACGAGCAGTACTTC. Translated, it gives CASRPGGGAGVSYEQYF.

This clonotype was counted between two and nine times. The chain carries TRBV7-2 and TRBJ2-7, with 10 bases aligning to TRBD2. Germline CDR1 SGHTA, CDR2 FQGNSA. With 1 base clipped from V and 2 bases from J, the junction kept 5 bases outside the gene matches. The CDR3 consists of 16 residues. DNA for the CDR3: TGTGCCAGCAGCTTAGAGTCTAGCGGGAGCCCCTACGAGCAGTACTTC. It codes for CASSLESSGSPYEQYF. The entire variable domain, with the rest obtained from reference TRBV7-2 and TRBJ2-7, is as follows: GAGVSQSPSNKVTEKGKDVELRCDPISGHTALYWYRQSLGQGLEFLIYFQGNSAPDKSGLPSDRFSAERTGGSVSTLTIQRTQQEDSAVYLCASSLESSGSPYEQYFGPGTRLTVT.

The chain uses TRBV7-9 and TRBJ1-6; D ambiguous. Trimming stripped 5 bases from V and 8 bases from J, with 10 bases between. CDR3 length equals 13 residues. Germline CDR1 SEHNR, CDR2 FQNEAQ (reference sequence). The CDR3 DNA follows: TGTGCCAGCAGCCCCGATGCCTATTCACCCCTCCACTTT. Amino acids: CASSPDAYSPLHF.

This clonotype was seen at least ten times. CDR3 DNA: TGTGCCTGGAGTATAGAGAGCAAAAATCAGCCCCAGCATTTT. Protein: CAWSIESKNQPQHF. V usage is TRBV30 and J usage is TRBJ1-5; D not certain. Trimming removed 2 bases at V and 4 bases at J, with 12 bases between. The CDR3 runs 14 residues. Germline values: CDR1 GTSNPN, CDR2 SVGIG (reference sequence). Filled out from reference TRBV30 and TRBJ1-5, the complete variable domain reads SQTIHQWPATLVQPVGSPLSLECTVEGTSNPNLYWYRQAAGRGLQLLFYSVGIGQISSEVPQNLSASRPQDRQFILSSKKLLLSDSGFYLCAWSIESKNQPQHFGDGTRLSIL.

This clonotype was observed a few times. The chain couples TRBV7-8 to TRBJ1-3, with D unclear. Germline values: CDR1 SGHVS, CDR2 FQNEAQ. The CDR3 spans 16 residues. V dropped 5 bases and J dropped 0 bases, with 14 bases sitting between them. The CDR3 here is CASSRQDGYSGNTIYF. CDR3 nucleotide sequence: TGTGCCAGCAGCCGTCAAGACGGATACTCTGGAAACACCATATATTTT.

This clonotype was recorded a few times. In nucleotides, the CDR3 is TGTGCCAGCAGCGCCGGGGTTGGGGGTCGGCAAGAGACCCAGTACTTC. Amino acid sequence: CASSAGVGGRQETQYF. The chain employs TRBV9 and TRBJ2-5; tentatively, D is TRBD1 or TRBD2 (5 bases each). Germline CDR1 SGDLS, CDR2 YYNGEE. This CDR3 has 16 residues. V was trimmed by 3 bases and J by 2 bases, leaving 17 bases between them.

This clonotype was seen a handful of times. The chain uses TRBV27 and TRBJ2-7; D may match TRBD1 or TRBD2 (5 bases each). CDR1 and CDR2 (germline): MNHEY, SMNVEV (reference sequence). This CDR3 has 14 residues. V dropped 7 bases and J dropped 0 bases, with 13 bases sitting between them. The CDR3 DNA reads TGTGCCAGCACCGGGACCCCCGGCTCCTACGAGCAGTACTTC. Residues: CASTGTPGSYEQYF.

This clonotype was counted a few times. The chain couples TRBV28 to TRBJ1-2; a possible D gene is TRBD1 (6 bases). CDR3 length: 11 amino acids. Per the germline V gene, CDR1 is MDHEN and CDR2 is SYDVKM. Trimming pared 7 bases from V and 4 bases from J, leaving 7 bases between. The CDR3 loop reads CASTGVYGYTF. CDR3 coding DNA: TGTGCCAGCACAGGGGTCTATGGCTACACCTTC.

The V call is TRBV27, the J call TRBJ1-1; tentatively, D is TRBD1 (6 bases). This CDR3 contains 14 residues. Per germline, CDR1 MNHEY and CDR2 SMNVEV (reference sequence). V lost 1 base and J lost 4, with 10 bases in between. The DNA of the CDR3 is TGTGCCAGCAGTTTATACAGGGAAAGCACTGAAGCTTTCTTT. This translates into CASSLYRESTEAFF.

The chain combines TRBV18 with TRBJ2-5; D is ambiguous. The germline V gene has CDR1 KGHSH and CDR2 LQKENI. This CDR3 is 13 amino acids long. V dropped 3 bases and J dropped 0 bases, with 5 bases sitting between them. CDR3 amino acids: CASSPKNQETQYF. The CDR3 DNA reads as TGTGCCAGCTCACCGAAGAACCAAGAGACCCAGTACTTC.

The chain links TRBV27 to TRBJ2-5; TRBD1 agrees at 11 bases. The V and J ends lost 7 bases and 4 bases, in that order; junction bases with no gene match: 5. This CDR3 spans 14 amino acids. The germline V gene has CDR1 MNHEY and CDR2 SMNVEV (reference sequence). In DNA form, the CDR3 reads TGTGCCAGCAAGGGACAGGGGGTTTTAGAGACCCAGTACTTC. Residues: CASKGQGVLETQYF.

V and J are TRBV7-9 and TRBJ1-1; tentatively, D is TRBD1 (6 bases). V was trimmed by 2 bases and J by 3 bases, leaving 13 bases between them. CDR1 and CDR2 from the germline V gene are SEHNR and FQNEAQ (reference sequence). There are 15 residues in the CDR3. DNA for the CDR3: TGTGCCAGCAGCTTATTCACCAGGGGCGACACTGAAGCTTTCTTT. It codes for CASSLFTRGDTEAFF.